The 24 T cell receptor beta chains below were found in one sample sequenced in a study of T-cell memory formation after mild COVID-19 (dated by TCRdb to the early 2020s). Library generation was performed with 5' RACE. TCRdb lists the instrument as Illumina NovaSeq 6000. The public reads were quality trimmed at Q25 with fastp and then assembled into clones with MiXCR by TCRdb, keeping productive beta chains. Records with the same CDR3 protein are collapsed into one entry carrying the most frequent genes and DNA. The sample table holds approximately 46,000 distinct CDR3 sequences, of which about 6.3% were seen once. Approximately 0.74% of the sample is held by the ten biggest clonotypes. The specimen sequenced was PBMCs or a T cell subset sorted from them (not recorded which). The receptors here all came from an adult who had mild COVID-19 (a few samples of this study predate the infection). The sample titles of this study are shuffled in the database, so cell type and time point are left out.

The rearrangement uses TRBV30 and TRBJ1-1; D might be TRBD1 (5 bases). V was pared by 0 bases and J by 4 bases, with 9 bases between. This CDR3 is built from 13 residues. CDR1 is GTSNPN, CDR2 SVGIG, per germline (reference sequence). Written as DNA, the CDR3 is TGTGCCTGGAGTGTTTTGCAGGGCACTGAAGCTTTCTTT. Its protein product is CAWSVLQGTEAFF.

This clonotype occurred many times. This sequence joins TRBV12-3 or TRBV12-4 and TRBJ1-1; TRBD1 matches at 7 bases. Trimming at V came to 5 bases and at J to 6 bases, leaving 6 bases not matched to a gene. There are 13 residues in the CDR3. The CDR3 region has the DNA TGTGCCAGCAGTCCGGACAGGAGAGCTGAAGCTTTCTTT. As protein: CASSPDRRAEAFF.

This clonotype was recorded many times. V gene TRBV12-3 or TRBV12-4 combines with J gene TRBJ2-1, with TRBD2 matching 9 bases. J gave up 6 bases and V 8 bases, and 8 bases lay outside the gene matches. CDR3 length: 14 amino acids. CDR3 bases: TGTGCCAGCCTTAGCGGGAGAAACGGCAATGAGCAGTTCTTC. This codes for CASLSGRNGNEQFF.

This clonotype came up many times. CDR3 sequence reads: CASSPTGWSPNYGYTF. DNA of the CDR3: TGCGCCAGCAGCCCGACAGGGTGGTCTCCTAACTATGGCTACACCTTC. The V and J genes are TRBV5-1 and TRBJ1-2; 7 bases align to TRBD1. V gave up 4 bases and J gave up 0 bases; unmatched junction bases: 9. Germline values: CDR1 SGHRS, CDR2 YFSETQ. CDR3 length: 16 amino acids.

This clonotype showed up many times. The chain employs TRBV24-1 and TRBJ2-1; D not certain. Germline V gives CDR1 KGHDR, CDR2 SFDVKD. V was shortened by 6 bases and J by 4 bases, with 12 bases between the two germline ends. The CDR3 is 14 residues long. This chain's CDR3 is CATSLSVEYNEQFF. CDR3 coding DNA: TGTGCCACCAGTCTAAGCGTGGAGTACAATGAGCAGTTCTTC.

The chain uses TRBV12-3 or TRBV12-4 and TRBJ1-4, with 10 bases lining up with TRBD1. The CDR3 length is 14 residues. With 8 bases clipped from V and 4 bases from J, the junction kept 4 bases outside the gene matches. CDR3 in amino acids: CASGWTGGNEKLFF. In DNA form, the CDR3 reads TGTGCCAGCGGTTGGACAGGGGGTAATGAAAAACTGTTTTTT.

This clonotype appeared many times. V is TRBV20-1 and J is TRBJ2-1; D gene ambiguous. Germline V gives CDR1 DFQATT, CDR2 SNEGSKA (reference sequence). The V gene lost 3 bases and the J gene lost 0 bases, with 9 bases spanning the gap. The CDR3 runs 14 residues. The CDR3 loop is CSASRPGSYNEQFF. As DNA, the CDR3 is TGCAGTGCTAGTCGACCCGGCTCCTACAATGAGCAGTTCTTC.

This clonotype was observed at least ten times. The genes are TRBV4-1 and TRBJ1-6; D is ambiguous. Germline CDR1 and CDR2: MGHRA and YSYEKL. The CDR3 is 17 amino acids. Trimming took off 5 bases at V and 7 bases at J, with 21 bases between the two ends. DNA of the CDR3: TGCGCCAGCAGCGGTGTAGGGTCCTCACGGGCCAATTCACCCCTCCACTTT. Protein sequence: CASSGVGSSRANSPLHF.

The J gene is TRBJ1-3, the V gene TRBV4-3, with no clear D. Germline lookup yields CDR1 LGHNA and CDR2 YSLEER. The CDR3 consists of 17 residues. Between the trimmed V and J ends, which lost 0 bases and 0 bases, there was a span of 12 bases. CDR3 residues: CASSQDWRASSGNTIYF. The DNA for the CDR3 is TGCGCCAGCAGCCAAGATTGGAGGGCCAGCTCTGGAAACACCATATATTTT.

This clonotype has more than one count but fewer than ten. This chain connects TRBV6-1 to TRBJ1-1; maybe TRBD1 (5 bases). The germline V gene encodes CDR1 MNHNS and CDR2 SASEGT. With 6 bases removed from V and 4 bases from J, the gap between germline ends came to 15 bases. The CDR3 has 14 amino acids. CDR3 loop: CASSPMGGGTEAFF. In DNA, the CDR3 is TGTGCCAGCAGCCCTATGGGGGGTGGCACTGAAGCTTTCTTT.

In DNA form, the CDR3 reads TGTGCCAGTAGCTCCTCCCGGCCAGACGAGCAGTACTTC. Residues: CASSSSRPDEQYF. The rearrangement links TRBV19 to TRBJ2-7, with D unresolved. Deletions cut 6 bases from V and 5 bases from J, with 14 bases between. The CDR3 contains 13 residues. Germline lookup yields CDR1 LNHDA and CDR2 SQIVND (reference sequence). Using reference TRBV19 and TRBJ2-7 for the parts outside the CDR3, the full variable domain is DGGITQSPKYLFRKEGQNVTLSCEQNLNHDAMYWYRQDPGQGLRLIYYSQIVNDFQKGDIAEGYSVSREKKESFPLTVTSAQKNPTAFYLCASSSSRPDEQYFGPGTRLTVT.

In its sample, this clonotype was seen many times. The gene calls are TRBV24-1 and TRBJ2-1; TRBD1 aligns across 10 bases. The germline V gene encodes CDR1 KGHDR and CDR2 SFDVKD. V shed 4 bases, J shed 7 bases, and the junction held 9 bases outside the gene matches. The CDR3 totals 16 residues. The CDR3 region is CATSEATGGSTNEQFF. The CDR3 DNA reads TGTGCCACCAGTGAGGCGACAGGGGGCTCAACAAATGAGCAGTTCTTC.

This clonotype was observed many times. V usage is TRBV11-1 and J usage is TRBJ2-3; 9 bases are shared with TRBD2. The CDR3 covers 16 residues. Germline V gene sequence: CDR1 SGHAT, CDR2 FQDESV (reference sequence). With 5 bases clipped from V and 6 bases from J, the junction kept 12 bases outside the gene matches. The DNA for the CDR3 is TGTGCCAGCAGCCCCCGGCGCGGGAGGGCCGGGGATACGCAGTATTTT. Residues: CASSPRRGRAGDTQYF.

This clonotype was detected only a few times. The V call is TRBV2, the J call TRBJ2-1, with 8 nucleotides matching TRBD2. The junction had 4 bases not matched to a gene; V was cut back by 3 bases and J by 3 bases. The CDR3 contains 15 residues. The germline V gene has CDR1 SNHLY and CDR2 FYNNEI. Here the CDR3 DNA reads TGTGCCAGCAGTGAGAGCGGGAGTATCTACAATGAGCAGTTCTTC. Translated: CASSESGSIYNEQFF.

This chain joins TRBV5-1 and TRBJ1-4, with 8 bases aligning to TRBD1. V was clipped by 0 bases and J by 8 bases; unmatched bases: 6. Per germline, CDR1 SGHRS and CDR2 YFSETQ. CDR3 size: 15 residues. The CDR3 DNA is TGCGCCAGCAGCTTGGAAGGACCAGGGGGCGAAAAACTGTTTTTT. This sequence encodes CASSLEGPGGEKLFF.

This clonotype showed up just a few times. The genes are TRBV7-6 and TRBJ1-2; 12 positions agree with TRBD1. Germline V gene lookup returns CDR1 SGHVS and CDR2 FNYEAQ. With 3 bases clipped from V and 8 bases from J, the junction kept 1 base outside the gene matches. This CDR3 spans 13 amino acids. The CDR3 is CASSFGTGGGYTF. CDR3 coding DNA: TGTGCCAGCAGCTTTGGGACAGGGGGCGGCTACACCTTC.

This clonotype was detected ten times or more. This chain's CDR3 is CASSPIGTGQETQYF. CDR3 DNA: TGTGCCAGCTCACCCATCGGGACGGGGCAAGAGACCCAGTACTTC. The chain recombines TRBV18 with TRBJ2-5; D could derive from TRBD1 or TRBD2 (5 bases each). V lost 3 bases and J lost 2, with 13 bases in between. Germline lookup yields CDR1 KGHSH and CDR2 LQKENI. There are 15 residues in the CDR3.

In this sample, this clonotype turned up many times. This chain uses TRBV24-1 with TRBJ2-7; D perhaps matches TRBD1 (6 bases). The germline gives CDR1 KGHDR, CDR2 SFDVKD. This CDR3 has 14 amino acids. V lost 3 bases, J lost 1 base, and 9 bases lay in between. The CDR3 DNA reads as TGTGCCACCAGTGATACCGGACAGTCCTACGAGCAGTACTTC. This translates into CATSDTGQSYEQYF.

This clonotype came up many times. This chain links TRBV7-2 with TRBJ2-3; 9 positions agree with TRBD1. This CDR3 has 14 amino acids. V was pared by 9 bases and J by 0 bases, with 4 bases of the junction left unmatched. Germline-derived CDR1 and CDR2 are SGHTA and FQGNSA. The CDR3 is CASRDRASTDTQYF. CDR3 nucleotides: TGTGCCAGTCGGGACAGGGCTAGCACAGATACGCAGTATTTT.

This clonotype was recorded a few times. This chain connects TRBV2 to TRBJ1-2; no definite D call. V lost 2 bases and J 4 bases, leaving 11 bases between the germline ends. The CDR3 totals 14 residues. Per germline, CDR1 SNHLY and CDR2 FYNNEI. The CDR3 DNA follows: TGTGCCAGCAGTGAAAGGTACAGCCTCTATGGCTACACCTTC. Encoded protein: CASSERYSLYGYTF.

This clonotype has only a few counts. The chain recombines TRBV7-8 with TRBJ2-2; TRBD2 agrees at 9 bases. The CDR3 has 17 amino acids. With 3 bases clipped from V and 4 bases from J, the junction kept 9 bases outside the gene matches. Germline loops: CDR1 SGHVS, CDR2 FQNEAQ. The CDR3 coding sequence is TGTGCCAGCAGCTTTTTTTCCCTAGCGGGAACCACCGGGGAGCTGTTTTTT. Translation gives CASSFFSLAGTTGELFF.

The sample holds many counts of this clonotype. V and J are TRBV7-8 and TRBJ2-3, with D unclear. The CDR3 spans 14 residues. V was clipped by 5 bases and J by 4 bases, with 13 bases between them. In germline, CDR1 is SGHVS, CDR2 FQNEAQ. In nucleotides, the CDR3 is TGTGCCAGCAGCGAACCCACCCTCGCAGATACGCAGTATTTT. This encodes CASSEPTLADTQYF.

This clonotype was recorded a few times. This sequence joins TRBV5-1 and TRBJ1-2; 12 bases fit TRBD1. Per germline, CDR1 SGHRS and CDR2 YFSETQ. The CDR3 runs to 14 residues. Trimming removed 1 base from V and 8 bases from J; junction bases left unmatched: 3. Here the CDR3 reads CASSLKGQGAGYTF. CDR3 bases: TGCGCCAGCAGCTTGAAGGGACAGGGGGCCGGCTACACCTTC.

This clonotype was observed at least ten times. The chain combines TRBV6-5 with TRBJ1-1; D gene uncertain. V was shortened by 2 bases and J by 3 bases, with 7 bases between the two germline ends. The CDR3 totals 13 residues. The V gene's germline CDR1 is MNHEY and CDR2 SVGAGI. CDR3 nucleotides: TGTGCCAGCAGTTACCACGGAGACACTGAAGCTTTCTTT. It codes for CASSYHGDTEAFF.